These T cell receptor beta chains were read from a single sample in a study of shared clonotypes between healthy human individuals. Assay used: immunoSEQ multiplex PCR; TCRdb lists only in-frame clones, some missing. The sample lists some 680,000 clones; around three quarters were seen once. The sequenced material came from memory CD4+ T cells sorted from blood. The receptors come from a woman aged 25 to 39 in good health. Each CDR3 is given with its conserved first and last residue. A D gene is named only where the DNA matches it firmly. The size entry is marked missing in some rows and otherwise reads once, few, many or a size class.

clone_size,j_call,d_call,v_call,cdr3_aa,cdr3_nt
.,TRBJ1-2,TRBD1,TRBV30,CAWRKGQGIYGYTF,TGTGCCTGGAGGAAGGGACAGGGGATCTATGGCTACACCTTC
.,TRBJ1-1,.,TRBV11-3,CASSKDGGRGTEAFF,TGTGCCAGCAGCAAAGATGGGGGGCGCGGCACTGAAGCTTTCTTT
.,TRBJ1-4,.,TRBV11-3,CASSLGPGEKLFF,TGTGCCAGCAGCTTAGGGCCGGGTGAAAAACTGTTTTTT
once,TRBJ1-1,.,TRBV18,CASSPPAATEAFF,TGTGCCAGCTCACCACCGGCCGCGACTGAAGCTTTCTTT
few,TRBJ1-2,.,TRBV30,CAWREFVRGNYGYTF,TGTGCCTGGAGAGAGTTTGTGCGAGGGAACTATGGCTACACCTTC
.,TRBJ2-1,TRBD2,TRBV2,CASQLLAGVPEQFF,TGTGCCAGCCAATTGCTAGCGGGAGTTCCTGAGCAGTTCTTC
.,TRBJ2-3,TRBD2,TRBV9,CASSVGAAGGGTDTQYF,TGTGCCAGCAGCGTAGGAGCGGCGGGAGGCGGCACAGATACGCAGTATTTT
.,TRBJ2-3,.,TRBV2,CASRRDLGYTDTQYF,TGTGCCAGCAGACGGGACCTCGGGTACACAGATACGCAGTATTTT
.,TRBJ2-3,TRBD2,TRBV13,CASSQGLAGGADTQYF,TGTGCCAGCAGCCAAGGACTAGCGGGAGGTGCGGATACGCAGTATTTT
.,TRBJ2-7,.,TRBV28,CASSLGGVSSYEQYF,TGTGCCAGCAGTTTAGGCGGGGTTAGCTCCTACGAGCAGTACTTC
.,TRBJ1-4,TRBD1,TRBV28,CASSTTGVANEKLFF,TGTGCCAGCAGTACCACAGGGGTTGCTAATGAAAAACTGTTTTTT
few,TRBJ1-5,.,TRBV19,CASSEQGGNQPQHF,TGTGCCAGTAGTGAACAGGGCGGCAATCAGCCCCAGCATTTT
.,TRBJ1-5,.,TRBV28,CASNTEGLLRNQPQHF,TGTGCCAGCAACACAGAAGGGCTGCTACGCAATCAGCCCCAGCATTTT
few,TRBJ1-2,.,TRBV7-2,CASSLSAGPYGYTF,TGTGCCAGCAGCTTATCGGCAGGTCCCTATGGCTACACCTTC
many,TRBJ2-1,TRBD2,TRBV27,CASIKTSGGPSSYNEQFF,TGTGCCAGCATTAAAACTAGCGGGGGCCCCAGCTCCTACAATGAGCAGTTCTTC
.,TRBJ2-1,.,TRBV4-1,CASSQDTMRFYNEQFF,TGCGCCAGCAGCCAAGATACCATGAGATTTTACAATGAGCAGTTCTTC
.,TRBJ1-1,TRBD1,TRBV19,CASSARTGGKTEAFF,TGTGCCAGTAGTGCCCGGACAGGGGGAAAAACTGAAGCTTTCTTT
many,TRBJ2-1,.,TRBV6-6,CASSQGSENEQFF,TGTGCCAGCAGCCAGGGATCCGAGAATGAGCAGTTCTTC
once,TRBJ2-7,.,TRBV2,CASSVFTSVVEQYF,TGTGCCAGCAGTGTGTTCACTAGTGTTGTCGAGCAGTACTTC
.,TRBJ2-1,TRBD2,TRBV19,CASSMLAGLNNEQFF,TGTGCCAGTAGTATGCTAGCGGGCCTGAACAATGAGCAGTTCTTC
few,TRBJ2-2,.,TRBV2,CASSAHSPGGAGELFF,TGTGCCAGCAGTGCTCACTCCCCCGGGGGCGCCGGGGAGCTGTTTTTT
.,TRBJ1-1,.,TRBV25-1,CASSESGRVNTEAFF,TGTGCCAGCAGTGAATCGGGCAGGGTGAACACTGAAGCTTTCTTT
.,TRBJ2-7,TRBD2,TRBV5-1,CASRLAGGPYEQYF,TGCGCCAGCAGACTAGCGGGAGGTCCCTACGAGCAGTACTTC
.,TRBJ2-1,TRBD2,TRBV29-1,CSVVHLGGGPFDNEQFF,TGCAGCGTCGTACATTTGGGGGGAGGGCCTTTCGACAATGAGCAGTTCTTC
.,TRBJ2-7,TRBD1,TRBV14,CASSSRQGSGEQYF,TGTGCCAGCAGCTCACGACAGGGGTCAGGCGAGCAGTACTTC
.,TRBJ1-1,TRBD1,TRBV11-2,CASSDRGQSMNTEAFF,TGTGCCAGCAGCGACAGGGGGCAAAGTATGAACACTGAAGCTTTCTTT
.,TRBJ2-7,TRBD1,TRBV5-1,CASSWTGAASEQYF,TGCGCCAGCAGCTGGACAGGAGCGGCCTCCGAGCAGTACTTC
.,TRBJ2-6,TRBD2,TRBV11-2,CASSLIRASGSSGANVLTF,TGTGCCAGCAGCTTAATCCGGGCTAGCGGGAGCTCTGGGGCCAACGTCCTGACTTTC
.,TRBJ2-6,TRBD2,TRBV19,CASSLGGTSGANVLTF,TGTGCCAGTAGCCTGGGGGGGACCTCTGGGGCCAACGTCCTGACTTTC
.,TRBJ2-7,.,TRBV28,CASSVGGGSSYEQYF,TGTGCCAGCAGTGTCGGTGGGGGGAGCTCCTACGAGCAGTACTTC
.,TRBJ2-7,.,TRBV19,CASSFSGGTYEQYF,TGTGCCAGTAGTTTTTCCGGCGGGACCTACGAGCAGTACTTC
.,TRBJ1-1,TRBD1,TRBV6-1,CASGGTVMNTEAFF,TGTGCCAGCGGGGGGACAGTTATGAACACTGAAGCTTTCTTT
.,TRBJ2-1,.,TRBV7-2,CASSLSQGGEQFF,TGTGCCAGCAGCTTATCTCAGGGTGGGGAGCAGTTCTTC
.,TRBJ2-2,.,TRBV6-6,CASSYFAGELFF,TGTGCCAGCAGTTACTTTGCCGGGGAGCTGTTTTTT
.,TRBJ2-1,TRBD2,TRBV5-1,CASSSGLAVLYNEQFF,TGCGCCAGCAGCTCGGGACTAGCGGTCTTATACAATGAGCAGTTCTTC
.,TRBJ2-1,.,TRBV23-1,CASRVIVGHNEQFF,TGCGCCAGCAGAGTTATAGTGGGACATAATGAGCAGTTCTTC
.,TRBJ2-2,TRBD2,TRBV5-1,CASSWGLAEYTNTGELFF,TGCGCCAGCAGCTGGGGACTAGCCGAATATACGAACACCGGGGAGCTGTTTTTT
.,TRBJ2-7,.,TRBV14,CASSRSSLSYEQYF,TGTGCCAGCAGCCGCTCAAGCTTATCCTACGAGCAGTACTTC
.,TRBJ2-7,.,TRBV10-3,CAISESGVPSYEQYF,TGTGCCATCAGTGAGTCGGGGGTCCCCTCCTACGAGCAGTACTTC
.,TRBJ2-6,.,TRBV7-3,CASSATTGANVLTF,TGTGCCAGCAGCGCGACTACAGGGGCCAACGTCCTGACTTTC
.,TRBJ2-7,TRBD1,TRBV2,CASRDPGDSEQYF,TGTGCCAGCAGGGACCCCGGGGACAGCGAGCAGTACTTC
.,TRBJ2-4,TRBD2,TRBV28,CASSGQAGVGNIQYF,TGTGCCAGCAGCGGTCAAGCGGGAGTTGGTAACATTCAGTACTTC
few,TRBJ2-1,TRBD2,TRBV4-1,CASSDLGGHLHNEQFF,TGCGCCAGCAGCGACCTGGGAGGGCACCTACACAATGAGCAGTTCTTC
.,TRBJ1-1,TRBD1,TRBV5-8,CASSLVFGTGGFEAFF,TGTGCCAGCAGCTTGGTTTTCGGGACAGGGGGCTTCGAAGCTTTCTTT
few,TRBJ1-1,.,TRBV6-5,CASSYDRFTEAFF,TGTGCCAGCAGTTACGATAGGTTCACTGAAGCTTTCTTT
.,TRBJ1-2,.,TRBV28,CASSLLTYASYGYTF,TGTGCCAGCAGTTTACTGACCTATGCAAGCTATGGCTACACCTTC
.,TRBJ2-5,.,TRBV6-5,CASSYSYGAEETQYF,TGTGCCAGCAGTTACTCGTACGGGGCTGAGGAGACCCAGTACTTC
.,TRBJ2-3,TRBD2,TRBV11-2,CASSSGTSGSTDTQYF,TGTGCCAGCAGCTCAGGGACTAGTGGGAGCACAGATACGCAGTATTTT
.,TRBJ1-2,.,TRBV30,CAWSVGVPLPSGYTF,TGTGCCTGGAGTGTCGGCGTCCCCTTACCCTCCGGCTACACCTTC
few,TRBJ2-7,.,TRBV2,CASSGNGRGLEQYF,TGTGCCAGCAGTGGAAACGGGAGAGGTCTCGAGCAGTACTTC
.,TRBJ2-7,.,TRBV25-1,CASSSLGGTGYEQYF,TGTGCCAGCAGTTCTCTAGGGGGTACGGGTTACGAGCAGTACTTC
.,TRBJ2-3,.,TRBV2,CASSVEGRDTQYF,TGTGCCAGCAGTGTAGAAGGGCGTGATACGCAGTATTTT
.,TRBJ1-2,.,TRBV5-1,CASSLGFVRVEDGYTF,TGCGCCAGCAGCCTTGGTTTTGTTAGGGTTGAGGATGGCTACACCTTC
few,TRBJ2-3,TRBD1,TRBV7-3,CASSLDRGSTDTQYF,TGTGCCAGCAGCTTAGACAGGGGTAGCACAGATACGCAGTATTTT
.,TRBJ2-3,TRBD2,TRBV6-5,CASSYSSGRAIDTQYF,TGTGCCAGCAGTTACTCAAGCGGGAGGGCCATAGATACGCAGTATTTT
.,TRBJ2-7,TRBD2,TRBV7-2,CASSLGGGAYEQYF,TGTGCCAGCAGCTTAGGCGGGGGGGCCTACGAGCAGTACTTC
.,TRBJ2-7,.,TRBV19,CASSPGHPGLFYEQYF,TGTGCCAGTAGTCCGGGACATCCGGGACTCTTCTACGAGCAGTACTTC